The 18 T cell receptor beta chains in this list originate from one sample, sequenced in a study of T cell responses to AZD1222 COVID-19 vaccine. Sequenced by immunoSEQ multiplex PCR; TCRdb stores in-frame clones only, minus some. The table records about 150,000 clones, 80% to 90% of them present only once. The specimen comprised peripheral blood, sampled on day 0 of AZD1222 vaccination. The source is an adult in good health.

The V and J genes are TRBV15 and TRBJ2-3; either TRBD1 or TRBD2 may supply D (5 bases each). The germline gives CDR1 LNHNV, CDR2 YYDKDF (reference sequence). V lost 0 bases and J 4 bases, leaving 14 bases between the germline ends. The CDR3 covers 16 residues. CDR3 bases: TGTGCCACCAGCAGAGATCGGGGACCGTACGCAGATACGCAGTATTTT. It translates to CATSRDRGPYADTQYF. Based on the CDR3 plus reference TRBV15 and TRBJ2-3, the full variable domain is DAMVIQNPRYQVTQFGKPVTLSCSQTLNHNVMYWYQQKSSQAPKLLFHYYDKDFNNEADTPDNFQSRRPNTSFCFLDIRSPGLGDTAMYLCATSRDRGPYADTQYFGPGTRLTVL.

This clone was seen just once. V is TRBV6-6 and J is TRBJ1-5; 12 bases are a match to TRBD1. Trimming at V came to 8 bases and at J to 7 bases, leaving 9 bases not matched to a gene. Germline lookup yields CDR1 MNHNY and CDR2 SVGAGI (reference sequence). The CDR3 runs 15 residues. CDR3 amino acids: CASLGRDRGLQPQHF. The CDR3 DNA follows: TGTGCCAGCCTCGGTCGGGACAGGGGGCTACAGCCCCAGCATTTT.

This rearrangement joins TRBV2 to TRBJ2-2; tentatively, D is TRBD1 or TRBD2 (6 bases each). The CDR3 is 15 amino acids. V was trimmed by 6 bases and J by 2 bases, leaving 13 bases between them. The germline V gene encodes CDR1 SNHLY and CDR2 FYNNEI. This CDR3 is CASRGGGTNTGELFF. The CDR3 DNA is TGTGCCAGCAGAGGTGGGGGGACAAACACCGGGGAGCTGTTTTTT.

This rearrangement joins TRBV4-1 to TRBJ2-1, with 12 bases matching TRBD2. V shed 3 bases, J shed 9 bases, and the junction held 9 bases outside the gene matches. In germline, CDR1 is MGHRA, CDR2 YSYEKL. The CDR3 runs 16 residues. Here the CDR3 reads CASSHQRTSGVGEQFF. CDR3 in DNA: TGCGCCAGCAGCCACCAACGGACTAGCGGGGTAGGTGAGCAGTTCTTC.

This chain uses TRBV5-1 with TRBJ2-7; 11 positions agree with TRBD2. The CDR3 has 16 amino acids. V was pared by 4 bases and J by 2 bases, with 8 bases of the junction left unmatched. The germline V gene encodes CDR1 SGHRS and CDR2 YFSETQ. The CDR3 spells CASSPTASGGTYEQYF. DNA for the CDR3: TGCGCCAGCAGCCCGACCGCTAGCGGGGGGACCTACGAGCAGTACTTC.

J is TRBJ2-5 and V is TRBV10-1; possibly TRBD1 or TRBD2 for D (6 bases each). The CDR3 has 13 residues. The germline V and J ends were trimmed by 4 bases and 1 base, with 7 bases remaining between them. From germline, CDR1 is WNHNN and CDR2 SYGVQD (reference sequence). The CDR3 protein is CASSGGAQETQYF. The CDR3 coding sequence is TGCGCCAGCAGTGGGGGGGCCCAAGAGACCCAGTACTTC.

The rearrangement joins TRBV5-8 to TRBJ2-7; D not resolved. V lost 5 bases, J lost 2 bases, and 11 bases lay in between. Germline V lookup: CDR1 SGHTS, CDR2 YDEGEE. The CDR3 consists of 13 residues. The CDR3 nucleotides read TGTGCCAGCAGAGGTCCGGTAGCCTACGAGCAGTACTTC. It specifies CASRGPVAYEQYF. Supplemented by reference TRBV5-8 and TRBJ2-7, the full variable domain reads EAGVTQSPTHLIKTRGQQATLRCSPISGHTSVYWYQQALGLGLQFLLWYDEGEERNRGNFPPRFSGRQFPNYSSELNVNALELEDSALYLCASRGPVAYEQYFGPGTRLTVT.

The chain recombines TRBV19 with TRBJ2-1; 7 bases fit TRBD1. V was pared by 4 bases and J by 7 bases, with 7 bases of the junction left unmatched. This CDR3 has 14 amino acids. The germline V gene has CDR1 LNHDA and CDR2 SQIVND (reference sequence). The CDR3 nucleotides read TGTGCCAGTAGTAGGCTGACAGGGTTGAATGAGCAGTTCTTC. Translated: CASSRLTGLNEQFF.

The chain combines TRBV4-2 with TRBJ1-6; maybe TRBD1 (6 bases). The CDR3 covers 15 residues. Trimming took off 0 bases at V and 10 bases at J, with 13 bases between the two ends. Germline CDR1 is LGHNA and CDR2 is YNFKEQ. CDR3 sequence (DNA): TGTGCCAGCAGCCAAGATTTACAGGGAAACTCACCCCTCCACTTT. This codes for CASSQDLQGNSPLHF.

The chain employs TRBV2 and TRBJ2-2, with 9 bases fitting TRBD1. The length of the CDR3 is 14 residues. J lost 6 bases, V lost 6 bases, and 5 bases had no gene match. Germline V gives CDR1 SNHLY, CDR2 FYNNEI. CDR3 bases: TGTGCCAGCAGGTGGGACAGGGACGCCGGGGAGCTGTTTTTT. It yields the protein CASRWDRDAGELFF.

The gene calls are TRBV6-5 and TRBJ1-2, with D maybe TRBD1 (5 bases). V was cut by 2 bases and J by 2 bases, with 6 bases left in between. Germline CDR1 and CDR2: MNHEY and SVGAGI. The CDR3 sequence is 13 residues long. As DNA, the CDR3 is TGTGCCAGCAGTTACCGGGACAACTATGGCTACACCTTC. Its protein is CASSYRDNYGYTF.

The chain couples TRBV7-6 to TRBJ2-2; TRBD2 aligns across 8 bases. V shed 3 bases, J shed 4 bases, and the junction held 4 bases outside the gene matches. There are 15 residues in the CDR3. The germline gives CDR1 SGHVS, CDR2 FNYEAQ. The CDR3 DNA sequence: TGTGCCAGCAGCTTGGGCGGGGGGCCCACCGGGGAGCTGTTTTTT. Translating gives CASSLGGGPTGELFF.

V usage is TRBV6-5 and J usage is TRBJ2-7, with 9 bases lining up with TRBD1. The V and J ends lost 8 bases and 5 bases, in that order; junction bases with no gene match: 10. The germline gives CDR1 MNHEY, CDR2 SVGAGI. CDR3 length equals 14 residues. The CDR3: CASLVGQGSDEQYF. As DNA, the CDR3 is TGTGCCAGCCTTGTGGGACAGGGCAGTGACGAGCAGTACTTC.

This clone was observed a handful of times. The DNA for the CDR3 is TGTGCCAGCAGTGGATCGGGAAGGGCACCCCTCCACTTT. Encoded protein: CASSGSGRAPLHF. The chain carries TRBV2 and TRBJ1-6; no definite D call. The CDR3 is 13 residues long. Deletions cut 4 bases from V and 11 bases from J, with 12 bases between. Germline assignment: CDR1 SNHLY and CDR2 FYNNEI.

The chain couples TRBV5-1 to TRBJ2-1; 7 bases line up with TRBD2. The length of the CDR3 is 15 residues. Germline trimming cut 4 bases from V and 0 bases from J; bases unmatched to any gene: 4. CDR1 is SGHRS, CDR2 YFSETQ, per germline. CDR3 nucleotide sequence: TGCGCCAGCAGCGGAGCGGGGAGCTCCTACAATGAGCAGTTCTTC. As protein: CASSGAGSSYNEQFF. Based on the CDR3 plus reference TRBV5-1 and TRBJ2-1, the full variable domain is KAGVTQTPRYLIKTRGQQVTLSCSPISGHRSVSWYQQTPGQGLQFLFEYFSETQRNKGNFPGRFSGRQFSNSRSEMNVSTLELGDSALYLCASSGAGSSYNEQFFGPGTRLTVL.

There are a few counts of this clone. The chain links TRBV7-2 to TRBJ1-2; TRBD1 matches 7 bases. J lost 10 bases, V lost 5 bases, and 10 bases had no gene match. This CDR3 has 13 amino acids. Germline assignment: CDR1 SGHTA and CDR2 FQGNSA. CDR3 coding DNA: TGTGCCAGCAGCCCAAGACAGGGTTTAGTCTACACCTTC. It encodes CASSPRQGLVYTF.

CDR3 sequence: CASSQDRARSYEQYF. The CDR3 DNA sequence: TGTGCCAGCAGCCAAGATAGAGCCAGGTCCTACGAGCAGTACTTC. The chain couples TRBV3-1 (or the pseudogene TRBV3-2) to TRBJ2-7, with D unclear. This CDR3 has 15 amino acids. V lost 0 bases, J lost 1 base, and 10 bases lay in between. The germline V gene encodes CDR1 LGHDT and CDR2 YNNKEL (reference sequence).

This rearrangement joins TRBV9 to TRBJ2-2; D is unresolved. The CDR3 totals 15 residues. Looked up from germline, CDR1 is SGDLS and CDR2 is YYNGEE. Trimming shortened V by 0 bases and J by 2 bases, and 8 bases separated the two germline ends. The CDR3 DNA sequence: TGTGCCAGCAGCGTAGAGGTCTACAACACCGGGGAGCTGTTTTTT. It translates to CASSVEVYNTGELFF.